The rows below give T cell receptor beta chains drawn from one sample of a study of T cells after yellow fever vaccination. One entry per CDR3 protein results from TCRdb running MiXCR on the 5' RACE reads. Among hundreds of thousands of distinct CDR3 sequences, 18% were seen once, and the ten largest hold 15% to 20%. Specimen: PBMCs, collected before the yellow fever booster vaccination. Receptors originate from a man aged 18 to 35 who received the YFV17D yellow fever vaccine. The CDR3 runs from the conserved cysteine through the conserved F or W. A D gene is named only where the DNA matches it firmly. Clone size is shown for a subset of rows, as once, few, many or a class of expanded clone.

J | V | size | D | DNA | CDR3
TRBJ2-3 | TRBV28 | once | - | TGTGCCAGCAGTGGTCCTGGCGCAGATACGCAGTATTTT | CASSGPGADTQYF
TRBJ1-2 | TRBV5-1 | few | TRBD1 | TGCGCCAGCAGCCCCGGGACAGGGGGCCTAGACGGCTATGGCTACACCTTC | CASSPGTGGLDGYGYTF
TRBJ2-7 | TRBV3-1 | - | - | TGTGCCAGCAGCCAAAATCGGGAGCAGTACTTC | CASSQNREQYF
TRBJ2-1 | TRBV13 | - | TRBD2 | TGTGCCAGCAGCCATACTAGCGGGGCATACAATGAGCAGTTCTTC | CASSHTSGAYNEQFF
TRBJ1-4 | TRBV2 | - | TRBD1 | TGTGCCAGCAGGGACAGGGGAGGGGAAAAACTGTTTTTT | CASRDRGGEKLFF
TRBJ1-2 | TRBV7-9 | - | TRBD1 | TGTGCCAGCAGCACCCGGGGCACAGGGGAGGGAGGCTACACCTTC | CASSTRGTGEGGYTF
TRBJ2-1 | TRBV6-2/TRBV6-3 | many | - | TGTGCCAGCAGTAAGACCGGGGGGCACCGCGATGAGCAGTTCTTC | CASSKTGGHRDEQFF
TRBJ2-1 | TRBV18 | - | - | TGTGCCAGCTCACCGACAGCTAACAATGAGCAGTTCTTC | CASSPTANNEQFF
TRBJ1-6 | TRBV7-9 | few | - | TGTGCCAGCAGCGCACAGGCCTATAATTCACCCCTCCACTTT | CASSAQAYNSPLHF
TRBJ1-1 | TRBV7-6 | - | TRBD1 | TGTGCCAGCAGCTCGCCAGGGGGGACGAACACTGAAGCTTTCTTT | CASSSPGGTNTEAFF
TRBJ1-4 | TRBV4-3 | - | - | TGCGCCAGCAGCCACAGGGCGAATGAAAAACTGTTTTTT | CASSHRANEKLFF
TRBJ1-1 | TRBV6-5 | few | - | TGTGCCGCCACGGGCAGGTACACTGAAGCTTTCTTT | CAATGRYTEAFF
TRBJ1-6 | TRBV20-1 | few | - | TGCAGTGCAGATCCGGAGGACAATTCACCCCTCCACTTT | CSADPEDNSPLHF
TRBJ2-1 | TRBV5-1 | few | TRBD2 | TGCGCCAGCAGCACTCTAGCGGGGGCCCAGGATGAGCAGTTCTTC | CASSTLAGAQDEQFF
TRBJ1-2 | TRBV3-1 | - | TRBD1 | TGTGCCAGCAGCGCAAGATCCCCGGGACAGGGGGCAAGGGGCTACACCTTC | CASSARSPGQGARGYTF
TRBJ2-2 | TRBV5-1 | few | TRBD1 | TGCGCCAGCACCGGGACAGCAAACACCGGGGAGCTGTTTTTT | CASTGTANTGELFF
TRBJ2-7 | TRBV5-1 | few | TRBD1 | TGCGCCAGCAGCCACCCGACAGGGACCTACGAGCAGTACTTC | CASSHPTGTYEQYF
TRBJ2-4 | TRBV20-1 | - | - | TGCAGTGCTAGAAAGCAGCTTGCCAAAAACATTCAGTACTTC | CSARKQLAKNIQYF
TRBJ1-2 | TRBV18 | - | TRBD1 | TGTGCCAGCTCACACTCGGGACAGGGTAACTATGGCTACACCTTC | CASSHSGQGNYGYTF
TRBJ2-5 | TRBV29-1 | few | TRBD2 | TGCAGCGTGACCTCCTCGGGGGGGCTCGAGACCCAGTACTTC | CSVTSSGGLETQYF
TRBJ2-3 | TRBV20-1 | - | TRBD1 | TGCAGTGCTAGACTCATGACAGGGAAGGTAACAGATACGCAGTATTTT | CSARLMTGKVTDTQYF
TRBJ2-6 | TRBV4-1 | - | TRBD1 | TGCGCCAGCACTCGGACAGGGGAGCGACTCTCTGGGGCCAACGTCCTGACTTTC | CASTRTGERLSGANVLTF
TRBJ2-7 | TRBV20-1 | few | TRBD2 | TGCAGCGGACTAGCGGGCCCCTACGAGCAGTACTTC | CSGLAGPYEQYF
TRBJ1-1 | TRBV7-2 | - | - | TGTGCCAGCAGCTTAGATTCGGTTGCCCCCCGAGCTTTCTTT | CASSLDSVAPRAFF
TRBJ2-3 | TRBV5-1 | - | - | TGCGCCAGCAGCTTGGGGGACACCACAGATACGCAGTATTTT | CASSLGDTTDTQYF
TRBJ2-5 | TRBV7-3 | - | - | TGTGCCAGCAGGAGCCAGGACTCGGGGAAGACCCAGTACTTC | CASRSQDSGKTQYF
TRBJ1-5 | TRBV12-3/TRBV12-4 | few | - | TGTGCCAGCAGTCCAAGGGCTTTGGGCAATCAGCCCCAGCATTTT | CASSPRALGNQPQHF
TRBJ2-2 | TRBV10-3 | few | TRBD1 | TGTGCCACTCAAGGGACAGGGGGTAACACCGGGGAGCTGTTTTTT | CATQGTGGNTGELFF
TRBJ2-4 | TRBV6-5 | - | TRBD1 | TGTGCCAGCAGTTACTCCGGCAGGGGGAACATTCAGTACTTC | CASSYSGRGNIQYF
TRBJ2-2 | TRBV6-2/TRBV6-3 | - | TRBD1 | TGTGCCAGCAGTTGGGGACAGATGAACACCGGGGAGCTGTTTTTT | CASSWGQMNTGELFF
TRBJ2-5 | TRBV5-1 | few | - | TGCGCCAGCAGCTCGGCTATGAAAGAGACCCAGTACTTC | CASSSAMKETQYF
TRBJ1-1 | TRBV20-1 | many | - | TGCAGTGCTAGAGTAGGTGGGGGGGTGAGCACTGAAGCTTTCTTT | CSARVGGGVSTEAFF
TRBJ1-1 | TRBV5-1 | few | - | TGCGCCAGCAGCTTGGCCAGGGACGGCCCTGAAGCTTTCTTT | CASSLARDGPEAFF
TRBJ1-5 | TRBV4-3 | - | TRBD1 | TGCGCCAGCAGCCAGGGATGGACAGGGAATCAGCCCCAGCATTTT | CASSQGWTGNQPQHF
TRBJ1-5 | TRBV20-1 | few | - | TGCAGTGCGAAGAGGGGGGCACTAGGCGTTTTCTCCAATCAGCCCCAGCATTTT | CSAKRGALGVFSNQPQHF
TRBJ1-2 | TRBV12-3/TRBV12-4 | few | - | TGTGCCAGCAGCATCATGGGTGGCTACACCTTC | CASSIMGGYTF
TRBJ2-1 | TRBV7-2 | - | - | TGTGCCAGCAGCCTAACGGTAGGTGCAGGATCCTACAATGAGCAGTTCTTC | CASSLTVGAGSYNEQFF
TRBJ2-1 | TRBV5-1 | many | - | TGCGCCAGCAGCTTCGAAGGGAAGGACAATGAGCAGTTCTTC | CASSFEGKDNEQFF
TRBJ1-4 | TRBV28 | once | - | TGTGCCAGCAGTTCCGGAAGGCAGGGCGTATTGGTAAAACTGTTTTTT | CASSSGRQGVLVKLFF
TRBJ1-2 | TRBV20-1 | - | - | TGCAGTGCTGAGGAGGTGGGTCGGGACTATGGCTACACCTTC | CSAEEVGRDYGYTF
TRBJ1-2 | TRBV19 | - | TRBD1 | TGTGCCAGTGGGACAGGGTCCTATGGCTACACCTTC | CASGTGSYGYTF
TRBJ1-1 | TRBV10-3 | - | TRBD1 | TGTGCCATCAGTGGGAAAGGGACAGGGACCACTGAAGCTTTCTTT | CAISGKGTGTTEAFF